This TCR beta chain was sequenced during a study of T-cell memory formation after mild COVID-19. In this sample, this clonotype turned up a few times. TCRdb re-called the 5' RACE reads through MiXCR, storing one row per CDR3 protein. The table lists 150,000 to 200,000 distinct CDR3 sequences, roughly 23% of them singletons, with more than 20% in the top ten. This CDR3 spans 15 amino acids. The V and J ends lost 6 bases and 4 bases respectively, with 16 bases between them. Germline loops: CDR1 MNHEY, CDR2 SVGAGI. This TCR was recovered from an adult woman who had mild COVID-19 (a few samples of this study predate the infection). Cell type and time point are not known. V and J are TRBV6-5 and TRBJ1-5; D is possibly TRBD1 (5 bases). Material: PBMCs or a T cell subset sorted from them (not recorded which). The CDR3 DNA follows: TGTGCCAGCAGCACCACTCAGGGTTGGAATCAGCCCCAGCATTTT. Its translation is CASSTTQGWNQPQHF.